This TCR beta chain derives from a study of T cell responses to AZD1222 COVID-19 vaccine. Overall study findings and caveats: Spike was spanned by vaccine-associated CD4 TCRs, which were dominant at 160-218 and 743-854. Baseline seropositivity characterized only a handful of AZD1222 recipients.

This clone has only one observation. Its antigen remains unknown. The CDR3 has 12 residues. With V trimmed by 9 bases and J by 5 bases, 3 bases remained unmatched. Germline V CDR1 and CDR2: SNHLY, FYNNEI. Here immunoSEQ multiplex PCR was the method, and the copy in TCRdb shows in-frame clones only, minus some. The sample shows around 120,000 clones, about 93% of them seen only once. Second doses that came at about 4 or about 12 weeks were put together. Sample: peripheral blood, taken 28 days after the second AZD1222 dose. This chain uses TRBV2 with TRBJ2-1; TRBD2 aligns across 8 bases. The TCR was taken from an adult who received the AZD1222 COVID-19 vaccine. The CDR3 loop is CARLAGDNEQFF. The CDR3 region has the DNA TGTGCCAGGCTAGCGGGCGACAATGAGCAGTTCTTC.